This T cell receptor beta chain was documented in a study of blood T cell repertoires in COVID-19. Study summary: Sources were T cells, B-cell-depleted T cells, or PBMCs; the material itself was cDNA or gDNA.

The germline gives CDR1 MNHEY, CDR2 SVGAGI. The CDR3 runs to 14 residues. With 2 bases removed from V and 2 bases from J, the gap between germline ends came to 10 bases. Sequencing used immunoSEQ multiplex PCR; TCRdb keeps in-frame clones, though not all of them. The sample carries just under 250,000 clones, approximately 90% recorded once. This TCR was sampled from a woman in her 30s who had recovered from COVID-19. The chain couples TRBV6-5 to TRBJ2-7, with D possibly being TRBD2 (6 bases). Specimen: PBMCs or T cells enriched from blood (not recorded which). The CDR3 reads CASSYGEAPYEQYF. As DNA, the CDR3 is TGTGCCAGCAGTTACGGGGAGGCCCCCTACGAGCAGTACTTC.